One and the same sample provided the 25 T cell receptor beta chains below, sequenced in a study of PD-1 blockade in classical Hodgkin lymphoma. The patients all showed relapse after autologous stem cell transplantation, while their brentuximab vedotin exposure varied. Clones were read by immunoSEQ multiplex PCR, and TCRdb kept only the in-frame ones, dropping some. The repertoire holds approximately 160,000 clones, with around 84% as singletons. Sequences were derived from peripheral blood mononuclear cells (PBMCs), sampled before the second cycle of nivolumab. Every receptor here comes from a human donor with classical Hodgkin lymphoma.

This clone has just one count. V gene TRBV18 combines with J gene TRBJ2-3, with 7 bases aligning to TRBD2. The CDR3 has 16 amino acids. Germline CDR1 reads KGHSH; CDR2 reads LQKENI. V lost 0 bases and J lost 7; bases outside the gene matches: 10. The CDR3 DNA reads as TGTGCCAGCTCACCACCGTCACAGCGGGAACTTCATACGCAGTATTTT. Amino acids: CASSPPSQRELHTQYF.

This clone was recorded only once. The chain recombines TRBV5-5 with TRBJ1-5; a weak D match, TRBD1 (6 bases). Germline V CDR1 and CDR2: SGHKS, YYEKEE (reference sequence). Trimming shortened V by 4 bases and J by 3 bases, and 11 bases separated the two germline ends. The CDR3 covers 14 residues. The CDR3 bases are TGTGCCAGCAGCGGGGGGCGGAACAATCAGCCCCAGCATTTT. Encoded protein: CASSGGRNNQPQHF. The variable domain in full, with the rest retrieved from reference TRBV5-5 and TRBJ1-5, is DAGVTQSPTHLIKTRGQQVTLRCSPISGHKSVSWYQQVLGQGPQFIFQYYEKEERGRGNFPDRFSARQFPNYSSELNVNALLLGDSALYLCASSGGRNNQPQHFGDGTRLSIL.

In this sample, this clone turned up a few times. The V gene is TRBV6-5, the J gene TRBJ1-2; no definite D call. Between the trimmed V and J ends, which lost 7 bases and 1 base, there was a span of 16 bases. The CDR3 sequence is 15 residues long. The germline CDR1 and CDR2 sequences are MNHEY and SVGAGI. CDR3 protein: CASTRWRSLNYGYTF. In DNA, the CDR3 is TGTGCCAGCACCCGTTGGCGGAGCCTTAACTATGGCTACACCTTC.

This chain links TRBV6-1 with TRBJ2-7; maybe TRBD2 (6 bases). The V gene lost 4 bases and the J gene lost 2 bases, with 12 bases spanning the gap. CDR3 length: 14 amino acids. Germline values: CDR1 MNHNS, CDR2 SASEGT. DNA for the CDR3: TGTGCCAGCAGTGGGCGGGATTTCCCCTACGAGCAGTACTTC. This gives the protein CASSGRDFPYEQYF.

This clone was detected once. This chain uses TRBV18 with TRBJ2-1; D not certain. V shed 0 bases and J shed 6 bases, with 6 bases lying between them. From germline, CDR1 is KGHSH and CDR2 LQKENI. The CDR3 has 13 residues. CDR3 DNA: TGTGCCAGCTCACCACCCAGCCTCAATGAGCAGTTCTTC. Its protein is CASSPPSLNEQFF.

This clone showed up just a few times. The chain joins TRBV19 to TRBJ1-2; a weak D match, TRBD1 (6 bases). From germline, CDR1 is LNHDA and CDR2 SQIVND (reference sequence). Trimming removed 2 bases at V and 3 bases at J, with 10 bases between. The CDR3 sequence is 14 residues long. In nucleotides, the CDR3 is TGTGCCAGTAGTATAACAGGGACCTACTATGGCTACACCTTC. This encodes CASSITGTYYGYTF.

The chain joins TRBV5-8 to TRBJ1-2; 9 positions match TRBD1. The germline V gene has CDR1 SGHTS and CDR2 YDEGEE. CDR3 length: 16 residues. Trimming took 3 bases from V and 7 from J; bases not matched to a gene: 13. CDR3 loop: CASSSLPTGGQGGYTF. The CDR3 DNA reads as TGTGCCAGCAGCTCCCTCCCCACAGGGGGACAGGGTGGCTACACCTTC.

This clone has just a few counts. The chain employs TRBV11-2 and TRBJ2-7; D perhaps matches TRBD2 (5 bases). The CDR3 is made up of 17 amino acids. V shed 5 bases and J shed 2 bases, with 22 bases lying between them. Per the germline V gene, CDR1 is SGHAT and CDR2 is FQNNGV. CDR3 nucleotide sequence: TGTGCCAGCAGCCCCATCAATCGACACGGGAAGGCCTACGAGCAGTACTTC. Protein sequence: CASSPINRHGKAYEQYF. The full variable domain, completed using reference TRBV11-2 and TRBJ2-7, is EAGVAQSPRYKIIEKRQSVAFWCNPISGHATLYWYQQILGQGPKLLIQFQNNGVVDDSQLPKDRFSAERLKGVDSTLKIQPAKLEDSAVYLCASSPINRHGKAYEQYFGPGTRLTVT.

The chain recombines TRBV5-8 with TRBJ2-1; D is uncertain. Trimming took off 6 bases at V and 4 bases at J, with 5 bases between the two ends. CDR3 length: 11 amino acids. Per the germline V gene, CDR1 is SGHTS and CDR2 is YDEGEE. The chain's CDR3 is CASTYYNEQFF. In DNA, the CDR3 is TGTGCCAGCACGTATTACAATGAGCAGTTCTTC.

V and J are TRBV4-3 and TRBJ2-1, with TRBD2 as a possible D gene (6 bases). CDR3 length: 16 residues. V shed 0 bases and J shed 6 bases, with 15 bases lying between them. CDR1 is LGHNA, CDR2 YSLEER, per germline. As DNA, the CDR3 is TGCGCCAGCAGCCAAGATTATACTGCTAGCGTCAATGAGCAGTTCTTC. Its translation: CASSQDYTASVNEQFF.

The chain carries TRBV4-1 and TRBJ1-3; D is perhaps TRBD1 (6 bases). Trimming cost V 5 bases and J 2 bases, with 13 bases left between them. CDR1 and CDR2 from the germline V gene are MGHRA and YSYEKL. This CDR3 comprises 15 residues. The CDR3 DNA is TGCGCCAGCAGCTACAGGGATCGAGCTGGAAACACCATATATTTT. It yields the protein CASSYRDRAGNTIYF.

This clone was counted a few times. The V call is TRBV19, the J call TRBJ2-1, with D hard to call. The CDR3 is 15 amino acids. Deletions cut 1 base from V and 0 bases from J, with 7 bases between. Germline V gene data show CDR1 as LNHDA and CDR2 as SQIVND (reference sequence). The CDR3 reads CASSIVRSSYNEQFF. CDR3 in DNA: TGTGCCAGTAGTATAGTCCGGTCCTCCTACAATGAGCAGTTCTTC.

CDR3 amino acids: CASSVGGTGVNGYTF. CDR3 nucleotide sequence: TGTGCCAGCAGCGTAGGAGGGACAGGGGTTAATGGCTACACCTTC. The V call is TRBV9, the J call TRBJ1-2; 10 nucleotides line up with TRBD1. The CDR3 totals 15 residues. V shed 0 bases and J 6 bases; nucleotides not matched to a gene: 5. Germline CDR1 reads SGDLS; CDR2 reads YYNGEE.

The V call is TRBV6-5, the J call TRBJ1-1, with D perhaps TRBD1 (6 bases). Germline V gene sequence: CDR1 MNHEY, CDR2 SVGAGI. V was shortened by 6 bases and J by 1 base, with 9 bases between the two germline ends. The CDR3 is 13 amino acids. The CDR3: CASRGGWNTEAFF. The CDR3 nucleotides read TGTGCCAGCAGAGGGGGATGGAACACTGAAGCTTTCTTT.

The V gene is TRBV29-1, the J gene TRBJ2-1; D ambiguous. V gave up 3 bases and J gave up 8 bases, with 11 bases separating them. There are 12 residues in the CDR3. The germline V gene has CDR1 SQVTM and CDR2 ANQGSEA. The CDR3 loop reads CSVDSRTDEQFF. The CDR3 nucleotides read TGCAGCGTTGACAGTAGAACTGATGAGCAGTTCTTC.

The chain has TRBV6-5 and TRBJ1-1; the D is unclear. CDR3 length: 11 residues. Germline lookup yields CDR1 MNHEY and CDR2 SVGAGI. V was shortened by 5 bases and J by 8 bases, with 9 bases between the two germline ends. The CDR3 reads CASSAFLEAFF. In DNA, the CDR3 is TGTGCCAGCAGTGCCTTCCTGGAAGCTTTCTTT.

The J gene is TRBJ2-7, the V gene TRBV28; no clear D. The CDR3 extends over 11 amino acids. V shed 5 bases and J shed 7 bases, with 9 bases lying between them. Per germline, CDR1 MDHEN and CDR2 SYDVKM. The CDR3 spells CASSRPWEQYF. CDR3 coding DNA: TGTGCCAGCAGTCGACCCTGGGAGCAGTACTTC.

This clone has only a few counts. The chain is built from TRBV7-9 and TRBJ2-7; tentatively, D is TRBD1 (6 bases). V was pared by 7 bases and J by 3 bases, with 10 bases between. This CDR3 has 12 amino acids. Looked up from germline, CDR1 is SEHNR and CDR2 is FQNEAQ (reference sequence). The CDR3 DNA reads TGTGCCAGCATCATGGACAGCTACGAGCAGTACTTC. The encoded protein is CASIMDSYEQYF.

This clone was counted only a few times. V gene TRBV4-1 combines with J gene TRBJ2-1; D is uncertain. The germline gives CDR1 MGHRA, CDR2 YSYEKL. The CDR3 consists of 16 residues. V was shortened by 4 bases and J by 2 bases, with 15 bases between the two germline ends. For the CDR3, the DNA is TGCGCCAGCAGCCGCTTTGAGACTCGCACCTACAATGAGCAGTTCTTC. Amino acid sequence: CASSRFETRTYNEQFF.

The chain employs TRBV19 and TRBJ2-5; D possibly corresponds to TRBD2 (6 bases). Germline V lookup: CDR1 LNHDA, CDR2 SQIVND (reference sequence). The CDR3 runs to 15 residues. Trimming pared 3 bases from V and 1 base from J, leaving 12 bases between. The CDR3 DNA reads as TGTGCCAGTAGTATGGGGGGACGGTTCCAAGAGACCCAGTACTTC. Translating it yields CASSMGGRFQETQYF.

This clone has just a few counts. The gene calls are TRBV7-2 and TRBJ2-5; D perhaps matches TRBD1 (5 bases). The ends were cut back, 1 base at V and 1 base at J, with 16 bases in the middle. Germline-derived CDR1 and CDR2 are SGHTA and FQGNSA. This CDR3 has 17 residues. The CDR3 region has the DNA TGTGCCAGCAGCTTAGGGGGAACCTGGACACTCCAAGAGACCCAGTACTTC. This translates into CASSLGGTWTLQETQYF.

This clone was seen repeatedly, ten times or more. The genes are TRBV6-5 and TRBJ2-5, with D hard to call. The CDR3 is 14 amino acids. V shed 10 bases and J shed 5 bases, with 20 bases lying between them. Per the germline V gene, CDR1 is MNHEY and CDR2 is SVGAGI. CDR3 loop: CATATRSLWETQYF. DNA for the CDR3: TGTGCCACAGCGACCCGGAGCCTTTGGGAGACCCAGTACTTC.

The V gene is TRBV4-2, the J gene TRBJ1-5; D is unclear. Per the germline V gene, CDR1 is LGHNA and CDR2 is YNFKEQ. CDR3 length: 17 residues. V lost 0 bases, J lost 5 bases, and 17 bases lay in between. This chain's CDR3 is CASSQDHGRVIHQPQHF. In nucleotides, the CDR3 is TGTGCCAGCAGCCAAGATCATGGCAGAGTAATACATCAGCCCCAGCATTTT.

As concerns this clone: A clone one base away is much larger, so this may be a read error. The chain joins TRBV11-1 to TRBJ2-3; 7 bases are shared with TRBD2. Germline V lookup: CDR1 SGHAT, CDR2 FQDESV (reference sequence). The J segment lost 1 base and the V segment lost 3 bases, leaving 1 base of the junction unmatched. The CDR3 extends over 14 amino acids. The DNA for the CDR3 is TGTGCCAGCAGCTTCGCGGGGGGCACAGATACGCAGTATTTT. It yields the protein CASSFAGGTDTQYF.

The V gene is TRBV9, the J gene TRBJ2-3; perhaps TRBD2 as D (6 bases). V was trimmed by 4 bases and J by 2 bases, leaving 14 bases between them. The CDR3 is 15 amino acids. In germline, CDR1 is SGDLS, CDR2 YYNGEE. DNA of the CDR3: TGTGCCAGCAGCAAGACTAGGAGTATCACAGATACGCAGTATTTT. Its protein product is CASSKTRSITDTQYF.